Each of the 20 T cell receptor beta chains below was sequenced from the same sample in a study of graft-versus-host responses after intestinal transplantation. TCRdb's copy holds only in-frame clones and misses some; the assay was immunoSEQ multiplex PCR. This table has some 130,000 clones, 85% to 95% appearing once. These receptors' targets are unknown. Source: unstimulated CD8+ T cells sorted from spleen or lymph node cells, taken before intestinal transplant. All receptors come from a human donor who received an intestinal transplant.

J is TRBJ1-1 and V is TRBV6-6, with D possibly TRBD1 on 6 matching bases. CDR1 MNHNY and CDR2 SVGAGI come from the germline V gene (reference sequence). The CDR3 length is 13 residues. V dropped 8 bases and J dropped 6 bases, with 16 bases sitting between them. Written as DNA, the CDR3 is TGTGCCAGCTACCTAGGGGGGGAATCTGAAGCTTTCTTT. Protein: CASYLGGESEAFF.

The CDR3 here is CASSQDPGLVNEQFF. For the CDR3, the DNA is TGTGCCAGCAGCCAAGATCCCGGACTAGTCAATGAGCAGTTCTTC. The chain recombines TRBV14 with TRBJ2-1; 7 nucleotides line up with TRBD2. This CDR3 region has 15 residues. Germline V gives CDR1 SGHDN, CDR2 FVKESK. V trimming: 0 bases; J trimming: 6 bases; junction bases outside the gene matches: 5.

This chain connects TRBV9 to TRBJ2-1; the match to TRBD2 covers 8 bases. Germline CDR1 is SGDLS and CDR2 is YYNGEE. This CDR3 is 15 amino acids long. V lost 0 bases, J lost 5 bases, and 4 bases stayed unmatched. Here the CDR3 DNA reads TGTGCCAGCAGCGTAGCGGGAGGGCCCAACAATGAGCAGTTCTTC. Amino acids: CASSVAGGPNNEQFF.

This clone was counted once. The rearrangement joins TRBV4-3 to TRBJ2-7; 9 bases are shared with TRBD2. V shed 0 bases and J 2 bases; nucleotides not matched to a gene: 5. CDR1 is LGHNA and CDR2 is YSLEER in the germline V gene. The CDR3 runs to 16 residues. CDR3 in amino acids: CASSQEPSGDAYEQYF. CDR3 in DNA: TGCGCCAGCAGCCAAGAGCCTAGCGGGGACGCCTACGAGCAGTACTTC.

This clone was recorded once. Mismatch with germline at one junction end may stem from a read error. V gene TRBV7-9 combines with J gene TRBJ2-7; 7 positions agree with TRBD1. The V gene's germline CDR1 is SEHNR and CDR2 FQNEAQ (reference sequence). The CDR3 runs 12 residues. The CDR3 region has the DNA TGTGCCAGCAGCTTCAGCCCGACAGGGTTCTCCTTC. Its translation: CASSFSPTGFSF.

The chain is built from TRBV7-8 and TRBJ1-5; D is perhaps TRBD1 (5 bases). Germline V gene sequence: CDR1 SGHVS, CDR2 FQNEAQ. The CDR3 loop spans 15 amino acids. Trimming took off 2 bases at V and 0 bases at J, with 8 bases between the two ends. CDR3 in amino acids: CASSLWGTSNQPQHF. For the CDR3, the DNA is TGTGCCAGCAGCTTATGGGGGACTAGCAATCAGCCCCAGCATTTT. Supplemented by reference TRBV7-8 and TRBJ1-5, the full variable domain reads GAGVSQSPRYKVAKRGQDVALRCDPISGHVSLFWYQQALGQGPEFLTYFQNEAQLDKSGLPSDRFFAERPEGSVSTLKIQRTQQEDSAVYLCASSLWGTSNQPQHFGDGTRLSIL.

V and J are TRBV6-5 and TRBJ2-7; TRBD1 matches 8 bases. Germline CDR1 is MNHEY and CDR2 is SVGAGI. V lost 2 bases, J lost 3 bases, and 6 bases stayed unmatched. The CDR3 runs 15 residues. The CDR3, as DNA: TGTGCCAGCAGTTACGTTCAGGGGGCTGTCTACGAGCAGTACTTC. This gives the protein CASSYVQGAVYEQYF.

V usage is TRBV4-1 and J usage is TRBJ2-1, with D uncertain. The germline CDR1 and CDR2 sequences are MGHRA and YSYEKL. Trimming cost V 1 base and J 7 bases, with 5 bases left between them. The CDR3 is made up of 12 amino acids. The CDR3: CASSQGANEQFF. The DNA for the CDR3 is TGCGCCAGCAGCCAAGGGGCGAATGAGCAGTTCTTC.

The chain carries TRBV6-1 and TRBJ2-7; D is undetermined. The V gene lost 6 bases and the J gene lost 3 bases, with 3 bases spanning the gap. The germline gives CDR1 MNHNS, CDR2 SASEGT. CDR3 length: 10 amino acids. CDR3 residues: CASRNYEQYF. CDR3 in DNA: TGTGCCAGCAGGAACTACGAGCAGTACTTC.

The chain joins TRBV4-1 to TRBJ1-1; D might be TRBD1 (5 bases). Trimming removed 3 bases at V and 0 bases at J, with 14 bases between. The CDR3 is 16 residues long. Germline V CDR1 and CDR2: MGHRA, YSYEKL. DNA of the CDR3: TGCGCCAGCAGCCAGCCCCTGGGGGGGTTGAACACTGAAGCTTTCTTT. Translated, it gives CASSQPLGGLNTEAFF.

V gene TRBV6-5 combines with J gene TRBJ2-7; a possible D gene is TRBD1 (6 bases). This CDR3 has 11 amino acids. Per germline, CDR1 MNHEY and CDR2 SVGAGI. Trimming cost V 5 bases and J 7 bases, with 9 bases left between them. The CDR3: CASSLGTEQYF. The CDR3 nucleotides are TGTGCCAGCAGTCTAGGGACAGAGCAGTACTTC.

The chain carries TRBV10-3 and TRBJ2-7; 12 nucleotides align to TRBD2. Germline V gene lookup returns CDR1 ENHRY and CDR2 SYGVKD. The CDR3 totals 14 residues. The junction had 5 bases not matched to a gene; V was cut back by 5 bases and J by 6 bases. The CDR3 loop reads CAISYRLAGAEQYF. As DNA, the CDR3 is TGTGCCATCAGTTACCGACTAGCGGGAGCCGAGCAGTACTTC.

The genes are TRBV19 and TRBJ2-3; 7 nucleotides match TRBD2. The CDR3 is 15 residues long. In germline, CDR1 is LNHDA, CDR2 SQIVND (reference sequence). V lost 10 bases to trimming and J lost 5 bases; unmatched junction nucleotides: 15. CDR3 nucleotides: TGTGCCACTACGGTTGGAGCGGGATTAGGAGATACGCAGTATTTT. Its translation: CATTVGAGLGDTQYF.

The chain is built from TRBV6-5 and TRBJ2-5; 11 bases map to TRBD2. The DNA matches TRBJ2-7 better at its end, which makes the J call doubtful. The CDR3 runs to 14 residues. Germline V CDR1 and CDR2: MNHEY, SVGAGI. The CDR3 spells CASSYGTSGYEQYF. The CDR3 nucleotides are TGTGCCAGCAGTTACGGGACTAGCGGTTACGAGCAGTACTTC.

The rearrangement links TRBV5-1 to TRBJ2-5; TRBD2 matches 13 bases. Germline V gives CDR1 SGHRS, CDR2 YFSETQ. Trimming took 4 bases from V and 5 from J; bases not matched to a gene: 11. The CDR3 is made up of 17 amino acids. Here the CDR3 reads CASSTGLAGAERETQYF. CDR3 DNA: TGCGCCAGCAGCACCGGACTAGCGGGAGCAGAGAGGGAGACCCAGTACTTC.

This chain links TRBV2 with TRBJ1-1; TRBD1 matches 10 bases. The CDR3 totals 13 residues. Germline V lookup: CDR1 SNHLY, CDR2 FYNNEI. Losses at the gene ends were 9 bases for V and 4 bases for J; bases not matched to a gene: 5. CDR3 in amino acids: CASQTGGPTEAFF. CDR3 nucleotides: TGTGCCAGTCAGACAGGGGGCCCCACTGAAGCTTTCTTT.

The chain recombines TRBV7-2 with TRBJ2-1; the D gene is possibly TRBD2 (5 bases). Germline V gene sequence: CDR1 SGHTA, CDR2 FQGNSA. CDR3 length: 11 amino acids. V was clipped by 5 bases and J by 9 bases, with 8 bases between them. This chain's CDR3 is CASSPSFEQFF. CDR3 bases: TGTGCCAGCAGCCCTAGCTTTGAGCAGTTCTTC.

The V and J genes are TRBV28 and TRBJ2-1; possibly TRBD2 for D (5 bases). Trimming left V 7 bases short and J 9 bases short, with 16 bases between. Germline-derived CDR1 and CDR2 are MDHEN and SYDVKM. This CDR3 contains 13 residues. CDR3 loop: CASIRIGEGEQFF. DNA for the CDR3: TGTGCCAGCATCAGAATCGGGGAAGGTGAGCAGTTCTTC.

Only one count was recorded for this clone. J is TRBJ2-7 and V is TRBV28; 12 bases agree with TRBD2. Germline-derived CDR1 and CDR2 are MDHEN and SYDVKM. This CDR3 contains 15 residues. V was clipped by 5 bases and J by 5 bases; unmatched bases: 7. The DNA of the CDR3 is TGTGCCAGCAGTATGACTAGCGGGAGTCTGAACGAGCAGTACTTC. This translates into CASSMTSGSLNEQYF.

V and J are TRBV19 and TRBJ2-7; 15 bases match TRBD2. CDR1 is LNHDA, CDR2 SQIVND, per germline (reference sequence). The trim removed 1 base at V and 4 bases at J, leaving 5 bases unmatched. This CDR3 has 17 amino acids. CDR3 coding DNA: TGTGCCAGTAGTATAGTGGGACTAGCGGGAGGAATGTACGAGCAGTACTTC. It encodes CASSIVGLAGGMYEQYF.